These T cell receptor beta chains were read from a single sample in a study of patients and donors after allogeneic stem cell transplantation. TCRdb redid the calling of the RT-PCR reads with MiXCR, one entry per CDR3 protein. The table shows about 230,000 distinct CDR3 sequences, with roughly an eighth occurring only once. The material sequenced was blood, either unsorted or a sorted T cell fraction (not recorded which). Receptor source: a human donor who was either an allogeneic HSCT recipient or a stem cell or donor lymphocyte infusion donor (not recorded which). It is not recorded whose cells these are; they may come from a transplant donor. Both conserved end residues are part of each CDR3. Fields, in order: clone size, D gene, J gene, V gene, CDR3 DNA, CDR3 protein. D genes are given only for firm matches. Clone size is given for some rows only: seen once, a few or many times, or a class if the clone is expanded.

clone size: many; D gene: -; J gene: TRBJ1-2; V gene: TRBV27; CDR3 DNA: TGTGCCAGCAGTCCCAGGGACGTGAAAAAGGGTGGCTACACCTTC; CDR3 protein: CASSPRDVKKGGYTF
clone size: few; D gene: TRBD2; J gene: TRBJ2-1; V gene: TRBV7-8; CDR3 DNA: TGTGCCAGCAGCCCGCCGTCCCGGGGGGAGTCCAATGAGCAGTTCTTC; CDR3 protein: CASSPPSRGESNEQFF
clone size: -; D gene: -; J gene: TRBJ1-6; V gene: TRBV7-2; CDR3 DNA: TGTGCCAGCAGCTTAGCGGCTAACAGGGTTAGTTCACCCCTCCACTTT; CDR3 protein: CASSLAANRVSSPLHF
clone size: -; D gene: TRBD1; J gene: TRBJ2-7; V gene: TRBV2; CDR3 DNA: TGTGCCAGCAGGGCCGGGACAGGGGGCATCGACGAGCAGTACTTC; CDR3 protein: CASRAGTGGIDEQYF
clone size: many; D gene: TRBD1; J gene: TRBJ1-5; V gene: TRBV6-1; CDR3 DNA: TGTGCCAGCAGTAGCCCCCTGGACAGGGTGGGCGGGCAGCCCCAGCATTTT; CDR3 protein: CASSSPLDRVGGQPQHF
clone size: -; D gene: TRBD1; J gene: TRBJ1-2; V gene: TRBV6-1; CDR3 DNA: TGTGCCAGCAGTAAACAGGGGGCGCTGGGCTACACCTTC; CDR3 protein: CASSKQGALGYTF
clone size: -; D gene: -; J gene: TRBJ2-3; V gene: TRBV6-5; CDR3 DNA: TGTGCCAGCAGTTTAGGGACCGAGACTAGCACAGATACGCAGTATTTT; CDR3 protein: CASSLGTETSTDTQYF
clone size: many; D gene: -; J gene: TRBJ1-1; V gene: TRBV2; CDR3 DNA: TGTGCCAGCAGGGGGCCATCCGCAAACACTGAAGCTTTCTTT; CDR3 protein: CASRGPSANTEAFF
clone size: -; D gene: -; J gene: TRBJ2-5; V gene: TRBV5-1; CDR3 DNA: TGCGCCAGCAGCTTAACACAGGGACAAGAGACCCAGTACTTC; CDR3 protein: CASSLTQGQETQYF
clone size: -; D gene: -; J gene: TRBJ2-3; V gene: TRBV15; CDR3 DNA: TGTGCCACCAGCACCTTGGATGGAGTTACGCAGTATTTT; CDR3 protein: CATSTLDGVTQYF
clone size: few; D gene: TRBD2; J gene: TRBJ2-7; V gene: TRBV7-8; CDR3 DNA: TGTGCCAGCAGACAGAGGAGCGGGGTATACTACGAGCAGTACTTC; CDR3 protein: CASRQRSGVYYEQYF
clone size: few; D gene: -; J gene: TRBJ2-1; V gene: TRBV29-1; CDR3 DNA: TGCAGCGTTGCCTACAGCTCCTACAATGAGCAGTTCTTC; CDR3 protein: CSVAYSSYNEQFF
clone size: many; D gene: -; J gene: TRBJ2-3; V gene: TRBV4-1; CDR3 DNA: TGCGCCAGCAGCCAAGAATCGGTAGCGGAGAATACGCAGTATTTT; CDR3 protein: CASSQESVAENTQYF
clone size: many; D gene: TRBD1; J gene: TRBJ2-2; V gene: TRBV11-2; CDR3 DNA: TGTGCCAGCAGCCCCGGGGTGCGGACAGGGGTTAACACCGGGGAGCTGTTTTTT; CDR3 protein: CASSPGVRTGVNTGELFF
clone size: -; D gene: TRBD1; J gene: TRBJ2-1; V gene: TRBV19; CDR3 DNA: TGTGCCAGTAGTATGTATCAGGGGGAAGGAGGTGAGCAGTTCTTC; CDR3 protein: CASSMYQGEGGEQFF
clone size: -; D gene: TRBD2; J gene: TRBJ2-3; V gene: TRBV10-3; CDR3 DNA: TGTGCCATCAGTGAGACTACTAGCGGGGGGACGAGCACAGATACGCAGTATTTT; CDR3 protein: CAISETTSGGTSTDTQYF
clone size: many; D gene: -; J gene: TRBJ1-5; V gene: TRBV12-3/TRBV12-4; CDR3 DNA: TGTGCCAGCAGTTTCGGCAGCCGAAATCAGCCCCAGCATTTT; CDR3 protein: CASSFGSRNQPQHF
clone size: many; D gene: TRBD2; J gene: TRBJ2-1; V gene: TRBV12-3/TRBV12-4; CDR3 DNA: TGTGCCAGCAGTTTCCCCGGACTAGCGGGGGGAGGGGGGCAGTTCTTC; CDR3 protein: CASSFPGLAGGGGQFF
clone size: once; D gene: TRBD2; J gene: TRBJ2-3; V gene: TRBV4-2; CDR3 DNA: TGTGCCAGCAGCCAGAGTAGCGGGGGGGCCAGGGATACGCAGTATTTT; CDR3 protein: CASSQSSGGARDTQYF
clone size: -; D gene: -; J gene: TRBJ1-1; V gene: TRBV20-1; CDR3 DNA: TGCAGTACGGGGAGGGAAACTGAAGCTTTCTTT; CDR3 protein: CSTGRETEAFF
clone size: few; D gene: TRBD1; J gene: TRBJ2-1; V gene: TRBV20-1; CDR3 DNA: TGCAGTGGTTCGGGACAGAACAACTACAATGAGCAGTTCTTC; CDR3 protein: CSGSGQNNYNEQFF
clone size: -; D gene: -; J gene: TRBJ2-1; V gene: TRBV7-9; CDR3 DNA: TGTGCCAGCAGCTCGCGGGACTCCGAGCAGTTCTTC; CDR3 protein: CASSSRDSEQFF
clone size: -; D gene: TRBD2; J gene: TRBJ2-7; V gene: TRBV10-3; CDR3 DNA: TGTGCCGGCGGGGGAAACTACGAGCAGTACTTC; CDR3 protein: CAGGGNYEQYF
clone size: -; D gene: -; J gene: TRBJ2-7; V gene: TRBV27; CDR3 DNA: TGTGCCAGCAGTACAGGGTACGACGAGCAGTACTTC; CDR3 protein: CASSTGYDEQYF
clone size: few; D gene: TRBD1; J gene: TRBJ2-1; V gene: TRBV20-1; CDR3 DNA: TGCAGTGGACAGGGGGTGGGGAATGAGCAGTTCTTC; CDR3 protein: CSGQGVGNEQFF
clone size: -; D gene: TRBD2; J gene: TRBJ2-7; V gene: TRBV6-1; CDR3 DNA: TGTGCCAGCAGGAGAGGGGCGGGAGAAACTTACGAGCAGTACTTC; CDR3 protein: CASRRGAGETYEQYF
clone size: few; D gene: TRBD1; J gene: TRBJ1-1; V gene: TRBV6-1; CDR3 DNA: TGTGCCAGCAGTGAGACAGGGCGGAACACTGAAGCTTTCTTT; CDR3 protein: CASSETGRNTEAFF
clone size: -; D gene: -; J gene: TRBJ2-5; V gene: TRBV10-3; CDR3 DNA: TGTGCCATCTCCGGACGGCCAGACCAAGAGACCCAGTACTTC; CDR3 protein: CAISGRPDQETQYF
clone size: few; D gene: TRBD2; J gene: TRBJ2-5; V gene: TRBV7-2; CDR3 DNA: TGTGCCAGCAGCCCGGGACTATCAGAGACCCAGTACTTC; CDR3 protein: CASSPGLSETQYF
clone size: -; D gene: -; J gene: TRBJ2-7; V gene: TRBV2; CDR3 DNA: TGTGCCAGCAGCGTCAACTGGTACGAGCAGTACTTC; CDR3 protein: CASSVNWYEQYF
clone size: -; D gene: TRBD1; J gene: TRBJ2-1; V gene: TRBV5-6; CDR3 DNA: TGTGCCAGCAGCAAGGACAGGCTTTCCTACAATGAGCAGTTCTTC; CDR3 protein: CASSKDRLSYNEQFF
clone size: many; D gene: -; J gene: TRBJ2-5; V gene: TRBV5-1; CDR3 DNA: TGCGCCAGCAGCCCGGGGCCGGGAGAGACCCAGTACTTC; CDR3 protein: CASSPGPGETQYF
clone size: many; D gene: -; J gene: TRBJ1-1; V gene: TRBV30; CDR3 DNA: TGTGCCTGGAGTCCAACAGGGCGTCAGGGGACTGAAGCTTTCTTT; CDR3 protein: CAWSPTGRQGTEAFF
clone size: few; D gene: TRBD2; J gene: TRBJ2-5; V gene: TRBV20-1; CDR3 DNA: TGCAGTGCTCTCTCCTTCGGGACTAGTAAAGAGACCCAGTACTTC; CDR3 protein: CSALSFGTSKETQYF
clone size: many; D gene: -; J gene: TRBJ1-2; V gene: TRBV4-3; CDR3 DNA: TGCGCCAGCAGCCAAGATCCAGGGTTTGGTGGCTACACCTTC; CDR3 protein: CASSQDPGFGGYTF
clone size: -; D gene: TRBD2; J gene: TRBJ2-3; V gene: TRBV7-3; CDR3 DNA: TGTGCCAGCAGCACGGGTCTAGCGGAGGATACGCAGTATTTT; CDR3 protein: CASSTGLAEDTQYF
clone size: few; D gene: TRBD1; J gene: TRBJ1-1; V gene: TRBV5-1; CDR3 DNA: TGCGCCAGCAGCTATGTATCGGACAGGTTGTTAACCGAAGCTTTCTTT; CDR3 protein: CASSYVSDRLLTEAFF
clone size: few; D gene: -; J gene: TRBJ2-7; V gene: TRBV7-2; CDR3 DNA: TGTGCCAGCAGCTTAAGACACGCGGTCAACGGGGACGAGCAGTACTTC; CDR3 protein: CASSLRHAVNGDEQYF